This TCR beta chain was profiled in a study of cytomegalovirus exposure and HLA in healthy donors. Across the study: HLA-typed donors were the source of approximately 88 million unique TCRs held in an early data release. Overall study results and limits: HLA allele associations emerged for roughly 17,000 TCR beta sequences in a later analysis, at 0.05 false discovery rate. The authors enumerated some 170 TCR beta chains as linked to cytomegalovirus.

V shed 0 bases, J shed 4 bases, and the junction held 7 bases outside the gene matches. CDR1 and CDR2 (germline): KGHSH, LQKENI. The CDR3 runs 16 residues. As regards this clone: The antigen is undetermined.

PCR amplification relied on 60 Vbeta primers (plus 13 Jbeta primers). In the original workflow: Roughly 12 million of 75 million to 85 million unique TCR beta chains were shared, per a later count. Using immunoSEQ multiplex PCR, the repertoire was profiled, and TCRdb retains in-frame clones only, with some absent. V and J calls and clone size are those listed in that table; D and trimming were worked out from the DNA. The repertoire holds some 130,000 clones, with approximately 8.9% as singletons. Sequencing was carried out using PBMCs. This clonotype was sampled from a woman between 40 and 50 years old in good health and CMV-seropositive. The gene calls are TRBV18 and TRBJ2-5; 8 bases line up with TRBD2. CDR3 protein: CASSPPDAGGAETQYF. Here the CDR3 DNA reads TGTGCCAGCTCACCACCGGATGCCGGGGGGGCAGAGACCCAGTACTTC.